The 26 T cell receptor beta chains reported below all come from one sample, sequenced in a study of T cell responses to AZD1222 COVID-19 vaccine. The protocol was immunoSEQ multiplex PCR, while the TCRdb copy is restricted to in-frame clones and leaves out a portion. The sample lists 100,000 to 150,000 clones; 92% were seen once. The specimen was peripheral blood, collected on day 0 of AZD1222 vaccination. The receptor set was obtained from an adult in good health.

The chain carries TRBV6-4 and TRBJ2-3; TRBD1 matches at 8 bases. Germline V CDR1 and CDR2: MRHNA, SNTAGT. The junction had 3 bases not matched to a gene; V was cut back by 4 bases and J by 6 bases. This CDR3 is 13 amino acids long. The CDR3 DNA sequence: TGTGCCAGCAGTGCAACAGGGGGGGATACGCAGTATTTT. Amino acid sequence: CASSATGGDTQYF.

The chain uses TRBV7-9 and TRBJ2-7, with D possibly being TRBD2 (5 bases). The CDR3 sequence is 15 residues long. Germline V gene lookup returns CDR1 SEHNR and CDR2 FQNEAQ (reference sequence). The germline V and J ends were trimmed by 5 bases and 0 bases, with 14 bases remaining between them. The CDR3 is CASSPVGAGSYEQYF. For the CDR3, the DNA is TGTGCCAGCAGCCCCGTCGGCGCGGGCTCCTACGAGCAGTACTTC.

The V and J genes are TRBV5-1 and TRBJ1-1; D is uncertain. CDR3 size: 13 residues. V lost 3 bases and J 4 bases, leaving 10 bases between the germline ends. Germline V gene lookup returns CDR1 SGHRS and CDR2 YFSETQ. CDR3 nucleotide sequence: TGCGCCAGCAGCTCGGACGGGTTCACTGAAGCTTTCTTT. Its translation is CASSSDGFTEAFF.

V and J are TRBV18 and TRBJ2-2; a weak D match, TRBD2 (6 bases). The ends were cut back, 1 base at V and 1 base at J, with 10 bases in the middle. This CDR3 contains 16 residues. CDR1 is KGHSH and CDR2 is LQKENI in the germline V gene. The CDR3 reads CASSPRGDLNTGELFF. For the CDR3, the DNA is TGTGCCAGCTCACCACGCGGGGATCTGAACACCGGGGAGCTGTTTTTT.

The gene calls are TRBV30 and TRBJ1-4; D perhaps matches TRBD1 (5 bases). This CDR3 region has 15 residues. Germline V gene data show CDR1 as GTSNPN and CDR2 as SVGIG (reference sequence). V lost 2 bases and J 5 bases, leaving 15 bases between the germline ends. CDR3 bases: TGTGCCTGGAGTAACCCTACAGGCTCGAATGAAAAACTGTTTTTT. Protein product: CAWSNPTGSNEKLFF.

The V gene is TRBV21-1, the J gene TRBJ1-5. TRBV21-1 corresponds to a pseudogene. This CDR3 comprises 20 residues. The CDR3 region is CASSKGPGTLPPQNNQPQHF. CDR3 bases: TGTGCCAGCAGCAAAGGGCCCGGGACCCTACCCCCACAAAACAATCAGCCCCAGCATTTT.

The chain employs TRBV7-9 and TRBJ2-5, with D possibly called TRBD1 or TRBD2 (5 bases each). The germline gives CDR1 SEHNR, CDR2 FQNEAQ (reference sequence). The CDR3 covers 15 residues. V lost 8 bases and J lost 1, with 17 bases in between. The CDR3 spells CASGGGAWRQETQYF. CDR3 nucleotide sequence: TGTGCCAGCGGGGGTGGTGCGTGGCGCCAAGAGACCCAGTACTTC.

The J gene is TRBJ1-1, the V gene TRBV18; 7 positions match TRBD1. Unmatched junction bases numbered 5, after V lost 3 bases and J lost 1 base. The CDR3 length is 15 residues. CDR1 and CDR2 from the germline V gene are KGHSH and LQKENI. CDR3 sequence (DNA): TGTGCCAGCTCACCGGAGGGGGCGAGGAACACTGAAGCTTTCTTT. It codes for CASSPEGARNTEAFF.

The chain has TRBV10-3 and TRBJ2-2; TRBD1 agrees at 9 bases. In germline, CDR1 is ENHRY, CDR2 SYGVKD. The CDR3 length is 17 residues. Losses at the gene ends were 6 bases for V and 6 bases for J; bases not matched to a gene: 14. The CDR3 nucleotides are TGTGCCATCAGGGGACCCTCGGGACAGGGTGTGGCCGGGGAGCTGTTTTTT. This sequence encodes CAIRGPSGQGVAGELFF.

The chain combines TRBV6-5 with TRBJ1-1, with TRBD1 identical over 7 bases. This CDR3 is built from 13 residues. The V gene's germline CDR1 is MNHEY and CDR2 SVGAGI. V lost 5 bases to trimming and J lost 11 bases; unmatched junction nucleotides: 11. In DNA, the CDR3 is TGTGCCAGCAGTCCACGCTCAGGGGGACGGGCTTTCTTT. Translation: CASSPRSGGRAFF.

The CDR3 DNA reads TGCAGCGTTGAGGGCGAGGGTGAGCAGTTCTTC. Protein: CSVEGEGEQFF. The genes are TRBV29-1 and TRBJ2-1, with D maybe TRBD2 (5 bases). Trimming cost V 3 bases and J 9 bases, with 9 bases left between them. The CDR3 covers 11 residues. Germline V CDR1 and CDR2: SQVTM, ANQGSEA.

The J gene is TRBJ2-1, the V gene TRBV30; 7 bases are a match to TRBD2. In germline, CDR1 is GTSNPN, CDR2 SVGIG (reference sequence). The CDR3 has 14 residues. Trimming cost V 4 bases and J 2 bases; bases outside gene matches: 5. CDR3 loop: CAWTGGSAYNEQFF. The CDR3 DNA reads TGTGCCTGGACCGGCGGGAGCGCCTACAATGAGCAGTTCTTC.

DNA for the CDR3: TGTGCCAGCAACACGCCGACTAGCGGCTACAATGAGCAGTTCTTC. Amino acids: CASNTPTSGYNEQFF. The rearrangement joins TRBV7-3 to TRBJ2-1; 9 positions agree with TRBD2. This CDR3 contains 15 residues. Germline loops: CDR1 SGHTA, CDR2 FQGTGA. With V trimmed by 7 bases and J by 3 bases, 7 bases remained unmatched. The entire variable domain, with the rest obtained from reference TRBV7-3 and TRBJ2-1, is as follows: GAGVSQTPSNKVTEKGKYVELRCDPISGHTALYWYRQSLGQGPEFLIYFQGTGAADDSGLPNDRFFAVRPEGSVSTLKIQRTERGDSAVYLCASNTPTSGYNEQFFGPGTRLTVL.

The rearrangement uses TRBV5-5 and TRBJ2-7; 13 nucleotides line up with TRBD2. This CDR3 spans 16 amino acids. After removal of 4 bases from V and 4 bases from J, the junction contained 8 bases not matched to a gene. Germline loops: CDR1 SGHKS, CDR2 YYEKEE (reference sequence). CDR3 protein: CASSRGTSGKAYEQYV. The CDR3 nucleotides are TGTGCCAGCAGCAGAGGGACTAGCGGGAAGGCATACGAGCAGTACGTC.

The chain joins TRBV19 to TRBJ1-2; possibly TRBD1 for D (5 bases). The V end lost 3 bases, the J end lost 4 bases, and 12 bases lay between the germline ends. This CDR3 contains 14 residues. Per the germline V gene, CDR1 is LNHDA and CDR2 is SQIVND (reference sequence). The CDR3 loop is CASSMIRDPYGYTF. In DNA, the CDR3 is TGTGCCAGTAGTATGATCCGGGACCCCTATGGCTACACCTTC.

This clone was seen a single time. The CDR3 nucleotides are TGTGCCAGCAGTTTCCCGGATCAGCCCCAGCATTTT. Its protein product is CASSFPDQPQHF. This chain links TRBV12-3 or TRBV12-4 with TRBJ1-5; D unresolved. V lost 3 bases, J lost 5 bases, and 5 bases lay in between. CDR3 length: 12 residues.

This clone showed up just once. J is TRBJ1-4 and V is TRBV6-5; D is unresolved. The germline V gene encodes CDR1 MNHEY and CDR2 SVGAGI. V shed 0 bases and J shed 7 bases, with 12 bases lying between them. The CDR3 loop spans 15 amino acids. CDR3 sequence reads: CASSYSDDRVEKLFF. CDR3 DNA: TGTGCCAGCAGTTACTCGGACGACCGGGTTGAAAAACTGTTTTTT.

This chain links TRBV7-9 with TRBJ2-5, with 9 positions matching TRBD2. This CDR3 is 14 amino acids long. From germline, CDR1 is SEHNR and CDR2 FQNEAQ (reference sequence). Trimming cost V 8 bases and J 4 bases; bases outside gene matches: 8. The chain's CDR3 is CASALGGGAETQYF. CDR3 nucleotides: TGTGCCAGCGCCCTGGGCGGGGGGGCAGAGACCCAGTACTTC.

This chain links TRBV5-6 with TRBJ1-2; the match to TRBD1 covers 7 bases. The CDR3 covers 13 residues. Germline CDR1 SGHDT, CDR2 YYEEEE. V lost 4 bases to trimming and J lost 6 bases; unmatched junction nucleotides: 6. CDR3 DNA sequence: TGTGCCAGCAGCCTGACGACAGGGAATGGCTACACCTTC. Amino acid sequence: CASSLTTGNGYTF.

The rearrangement uses TRBV7-2 and TRBJ2-5; weak D call: TRBD2 (6 bases). Trimming removed 3 bases from V and 2 bases from J, with 22 bases in between. The CDR3 totals 18 residues. Germline CDR1 reads SGHTA; CDR2 reads FQGNSA. The CDR3 loop is CASSFVPLLGLAQETQYF. CDR3 DNA sequence: TGTGCCAGCAGCTTTGTCCCCCTTCTGGGGCTAGCGCAAGAGACCCAGTACTTC. Full variable domain (missing parts from reference TRBV7-2 and TRBJ2-5): GAGVSQSPSNKVTEKGKDVELRCDPISGHTALYWYRQSLGQGLEFLIYFQGNSAPDKSGLPSDRFSAERTGGSVSTLTIQRTQQEDSAVYLCASSFVPLLGLAQETQYFGPGTRLLVL.

The chain combines TRBV3-1 (or the pseudogene TRBV3-2) with TRBJ1-1; 11 positions agree with TRBD1. The V segment lost 7 bases and the J segment 8 bases; nucleotides outside the gene matches: 6. The CDR3 consists of 13 residues. Per germline, CDR1 LGHDT and CDR2 YNNKEL (reference sequence). CDR3 DNA sequence: TGTGCCAGCACCACGGGACAGGGGGGGGAAGCTTTCTTT. It specifies CASTTGQGGEAFF.

The CDR3 DNA reads as TGTGCCAGCAGCGAACAGGGAGACACCGGGGAGCTGTTTTTT. Encoded protein: CASSEQGDTGELFF. The chain joins TRBV7-9 to TRBJ2-2; a possible D gene is TRBD1 (6 bases). Germline V gene sequence: CDR1 SEHNR, CDR2 FQNEAQ (reference sequence). V was trimmed by 5 bases and J by 3 bases, leaving 10 bases between them. The CDR3 is 14 amino acids.

This clone was picked up one time. The gene calls are TRBV5-4 and TRBJ2-6; D gene uncertain. CDR1 SGHNT and CDR2 YYREEE come from the germline V gene (reference sequence). CDR3 length: 15 residues. The V gene lost 3 bases and the J gene lost 0 bases, with 7 bases spanning the gap. DNA of the CDR3: TGTGCCAGCAGCTCACGATTCTCTGGGGCCAACGTCCTGACTTTC. Residues: CASSSRFSGANVLTF.

The genes are TRBV9 and TRBJ2-1; D perhaps matches TRBD2 (7 bases). This CDR3 has 13 residues. Deletions cut 7 bases from V and 2 bases from J, with 10 bases between. Germline-derived CDR1 and CDR2 are SGDLS and YYNGEE. The CDR3 spells CASGRGAYNEQFF. The CDR3 DNA reads TGTGCCAGCGGGAGGGGGGCCTACAATGAGCAGTTCTTC.

This clone was counted only a few times. This rearrangement joins TRBV19 to TRBJ1-5; the D gene is possibly TRBD1 (5 bases). The CDR3 covers 16 residues. Germline V lookup: CDR1 LNHDA, CDR2 SQIVND (reference sequence). V lost 5 bases to trimming and J lost 7 bases, with 21 bases between them. This chain's CDR3 is CASSLPSGRGRQPQHF. CDR3 nucleotide sequence: TGTGCCAGTAGTCTACCCTCGGGGAGGGGAAGGCAGCCCCAGCATTTT.

The V gene is TRBV4-1, the J gene TRBJ1-1; no clear D. V was cut by 0 bases and J by 1 base, with 21 bases left in between. CDR3 length: 19 residues. CDR1 is MGHRA, CDR2 YSYEKL, per germline. CDR3 sequence: CASSQENKKAVPKNTEAFF. The CDR3 DNA reads as TGCGCCAGCAGCCAAGAAAATAAAAAGGCAGTCCCAAAGAACACTGAAGCTTTCTTT.